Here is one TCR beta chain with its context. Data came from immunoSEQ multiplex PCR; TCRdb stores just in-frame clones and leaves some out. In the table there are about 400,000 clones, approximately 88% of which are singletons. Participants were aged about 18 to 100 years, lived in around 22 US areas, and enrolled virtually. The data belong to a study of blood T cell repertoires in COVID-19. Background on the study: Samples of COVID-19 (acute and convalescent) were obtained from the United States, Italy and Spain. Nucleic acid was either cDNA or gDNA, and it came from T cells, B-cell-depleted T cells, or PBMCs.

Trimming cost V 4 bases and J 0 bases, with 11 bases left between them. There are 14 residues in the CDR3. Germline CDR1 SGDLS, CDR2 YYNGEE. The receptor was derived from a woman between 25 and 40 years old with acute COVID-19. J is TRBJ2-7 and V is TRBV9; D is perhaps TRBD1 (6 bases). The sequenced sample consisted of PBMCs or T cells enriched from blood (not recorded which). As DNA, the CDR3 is TGTGCCAGCAGCCCCCTGGACAGCTCCTACGAGCAGTACTTC. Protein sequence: CASSPLDSSYEQYF. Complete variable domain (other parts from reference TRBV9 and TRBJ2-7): DSGVTQTPKHLITATGQRVTLRCSPRSGDLSVYWYQQSLDQGLQFLIQYYNGEERAKGNILERFSAQQFPDLHSELNLSSLELGDSALYFCASSPLDSSYEQYFGPGTRLTVT.